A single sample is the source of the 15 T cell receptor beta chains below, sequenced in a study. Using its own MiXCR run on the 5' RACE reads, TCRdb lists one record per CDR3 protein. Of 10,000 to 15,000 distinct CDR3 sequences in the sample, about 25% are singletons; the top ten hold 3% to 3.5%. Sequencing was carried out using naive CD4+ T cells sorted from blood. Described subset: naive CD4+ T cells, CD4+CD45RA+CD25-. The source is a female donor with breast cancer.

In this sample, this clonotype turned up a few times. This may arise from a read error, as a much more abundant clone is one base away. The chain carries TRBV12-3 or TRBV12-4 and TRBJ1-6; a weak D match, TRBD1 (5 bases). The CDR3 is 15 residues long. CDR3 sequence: CASGLADSLNSPLHF. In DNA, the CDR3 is TGTGCCAGCGGTTTAGCAGACAGCCTTAATTCACCCCTCCACTTT.

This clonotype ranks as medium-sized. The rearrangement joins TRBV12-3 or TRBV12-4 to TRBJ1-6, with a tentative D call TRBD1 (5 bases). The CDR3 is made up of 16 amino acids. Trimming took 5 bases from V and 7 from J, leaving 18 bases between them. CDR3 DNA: TGTGCCAGCAGTCTCTCGGACACCCTTGCGAATTCACCCCTCCACTTT. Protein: CASSLSDTLANSPLHF.

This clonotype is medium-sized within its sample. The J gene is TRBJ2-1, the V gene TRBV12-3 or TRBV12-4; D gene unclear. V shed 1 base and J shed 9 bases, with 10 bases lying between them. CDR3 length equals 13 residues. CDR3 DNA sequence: TGTGCCAGCAGTTTAGGGGGTGCTGCTGAGCAGTTCTTC. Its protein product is CASSLGGAAEQFF.

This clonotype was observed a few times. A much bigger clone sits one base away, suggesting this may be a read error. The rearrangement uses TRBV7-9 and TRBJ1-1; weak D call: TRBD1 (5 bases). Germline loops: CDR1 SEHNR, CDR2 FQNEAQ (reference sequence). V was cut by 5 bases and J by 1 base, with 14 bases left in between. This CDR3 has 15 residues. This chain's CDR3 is CASSRRDRSNTEAFF. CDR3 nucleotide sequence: TGTGCCAGCAGCCGCAGGGACCGGTCGAACACTGAAGCTTTCTTT.

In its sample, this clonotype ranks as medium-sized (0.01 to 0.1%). The DNA for the CDR3 is TGTGCCAGCAGTCGTAGCATGACCTACGAGCAGTACTTC. Translation gives CASSRSMTYEQYF. The chain uses TRBV6-5 and TRBJ2-7; no firm D call. This CDR3 region has 13 residues. Germline V gene data show CDR1 as MNHEY and CDR2 as SVGAGI. The germline V and J ends were trimmed by 5 bases and 2 bases, with 10 bases remaining between them.

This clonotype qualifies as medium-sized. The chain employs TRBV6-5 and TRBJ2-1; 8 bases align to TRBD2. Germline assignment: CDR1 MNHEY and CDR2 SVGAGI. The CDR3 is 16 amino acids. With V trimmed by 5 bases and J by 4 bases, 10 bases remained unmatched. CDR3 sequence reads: CASSPPGTRVYNEQFF. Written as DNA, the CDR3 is TGTGCCAGCAGTCCGCCCGGGACTAGAGTGTACAATGAGCAGTTCTTC.

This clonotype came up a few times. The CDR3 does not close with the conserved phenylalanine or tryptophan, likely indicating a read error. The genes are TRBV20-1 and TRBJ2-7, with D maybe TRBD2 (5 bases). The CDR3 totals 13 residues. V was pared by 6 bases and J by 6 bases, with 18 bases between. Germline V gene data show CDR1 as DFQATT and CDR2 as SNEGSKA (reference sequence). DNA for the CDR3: TGCAGTGCCCCACGTGGGAGCCTGGGCGAGCAGTACATC. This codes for CSAPRGSLGEQYI.

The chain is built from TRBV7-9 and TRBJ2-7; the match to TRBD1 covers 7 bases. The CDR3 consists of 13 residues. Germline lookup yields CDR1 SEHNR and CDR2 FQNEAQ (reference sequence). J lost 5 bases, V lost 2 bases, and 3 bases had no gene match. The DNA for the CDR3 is TGTGCCAGCAGCTTAAAGGGGGCGGACGAGCAGTACTTC. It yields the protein CASSLKGADEQYF.

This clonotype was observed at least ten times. The CDR3 nucleotides are TGTGCCACCAGGGAATTAAACACCGGGGAGCTGTTTTTT. This sequence encodes CATRELNTGELFF. J is TRBJ2-2 and V is TRBV24-1; D uncertain. CDR3 length equals 13 residues. Trimming removed 7 bases at V and 2 bases at J, with 7 bases between. Germline V CDR1 and CDR2: KGHDR, SFDVKD.

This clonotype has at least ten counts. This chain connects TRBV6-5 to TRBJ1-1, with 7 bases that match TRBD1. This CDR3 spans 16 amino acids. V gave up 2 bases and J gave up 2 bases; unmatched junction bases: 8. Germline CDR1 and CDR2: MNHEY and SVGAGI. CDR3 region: CASSYGSNRGNTEAFF. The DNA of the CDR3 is TGTGCCAGCAGTTACGGGTCGAACAGGGGAAACACTGAAGCTTTCTTT.

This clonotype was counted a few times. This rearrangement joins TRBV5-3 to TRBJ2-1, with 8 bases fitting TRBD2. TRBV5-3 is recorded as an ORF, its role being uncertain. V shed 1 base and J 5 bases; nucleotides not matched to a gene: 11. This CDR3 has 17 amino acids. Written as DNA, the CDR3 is TGTGCCAGAAGCTTGTTGGCGAGGACTAGCATTCACAATGAGCAGTTCTTC. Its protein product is CARSLLARTSIHNEQFF.

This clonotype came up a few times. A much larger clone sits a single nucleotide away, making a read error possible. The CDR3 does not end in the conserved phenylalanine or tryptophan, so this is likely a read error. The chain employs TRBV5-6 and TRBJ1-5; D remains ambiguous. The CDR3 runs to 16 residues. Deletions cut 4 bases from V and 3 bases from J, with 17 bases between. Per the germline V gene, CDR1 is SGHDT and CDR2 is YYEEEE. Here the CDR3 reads CASSQKVGRVNQPQHL. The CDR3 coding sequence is TGTGCCAGCAGCCAGAAGGTGGGGAGGGTCAATCAGCCCCAGCATCTT.

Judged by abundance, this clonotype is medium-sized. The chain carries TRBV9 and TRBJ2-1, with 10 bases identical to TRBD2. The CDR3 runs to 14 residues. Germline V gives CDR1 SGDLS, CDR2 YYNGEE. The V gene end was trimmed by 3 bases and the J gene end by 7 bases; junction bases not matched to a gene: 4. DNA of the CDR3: TGTGCCAGCAGCGCCAGCGGGAGGGGAAATGAGCAGTTCTTC. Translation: CASSASGRGNEQFF.

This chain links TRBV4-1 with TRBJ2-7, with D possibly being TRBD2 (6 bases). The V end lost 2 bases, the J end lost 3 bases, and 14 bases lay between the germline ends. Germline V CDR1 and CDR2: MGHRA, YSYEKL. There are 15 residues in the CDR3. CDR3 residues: CASSQTSSRSYEQYF. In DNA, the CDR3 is TGCGCCAGCAGCCAAACTAGCTCTAGGAGCTACGAGCAGTACTTC.

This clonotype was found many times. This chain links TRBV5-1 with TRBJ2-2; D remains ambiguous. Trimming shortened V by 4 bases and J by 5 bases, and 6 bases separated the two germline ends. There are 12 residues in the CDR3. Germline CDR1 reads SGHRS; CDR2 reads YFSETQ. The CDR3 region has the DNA TGCGCCAGCAGCACCGGAACCGGGGAGCTGTTTTTT. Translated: CASSTGTGELFF.